This is a list of T cell receptor beta chains from one sample in a study of type 1 regulatory T cells. The antigens these receptors bind are not known. One entry per CDR3 protein, called by TCRdb with MiXCR from the reads. The data show 60,000 to 75,000 distinct CDR3 sequences, under 25% seen once. The specimen sequenced was cultured type 1 regulatory T (Tr1) cells, either the whole culture or a sorted fraction (not recorded which). The source of these receptors is a human donor in good health. The CDR3 runs from the conserved cysteine through the conserved F or W. Fields, in order: D gene, J gene, V gene, clone size, CDR3 DNA, CDR3 protein. A D gene is named only where the DNA matches it firmly. Expanded clones get a size class; other rows say once, few or many, or leave the size out.

D: TRBD1; J: TRBJ1-4; V: TRBV12-3/TRBV12-4; size: few; DNA: TGTGCCAGCAGTGCCCGGGACAGGGGGGATGAAAAACTGTTTTTT; CDR3: CASSARDRGDEKLFF
D: TRBD2; J: TRBJ2-1; V: TRBV7-9; size: few; DNA: TGTGCCAGCAGCTTAGCTTGGTCTAGCGGGGACAACAATGAGCAGTTCTTC; CDR3: CASSLAWSSGDNNEQFF
D: -; J: TRBJ1-1; V: TRBV20-1; size: -; DNA: TGCAGTGCTAGGAGAATTCGGGACATTTCCTTTGGGAACACTGAAGCTTTCTTT; CDR3: CSARRIRDISFGNTEAFF
D: -; J: TRBJ2-3; V: TRBV10-3; size: -; DNA: TGTGCCGTCAGTGATGGGTTCACAGATACGCAGTATTTT; CDR3: CAVSDGFTDTQYF
D: TRBD2; J: TRBJ2-5; V: TRBV6-5; size: once; DNA: TGTGCCAGCAGCGTAGCGGGAAAAAAGGGGACCCAGTACTTC; CDR3: CASSVAGKKGTQYF
D: -; J: TRBJ2-2; V: TRBV10-3; size: -; DNA: TGTGCCATCGAGGGCGGGAACACCAGGGAGCTGTTTTTT; CDR3: CAIEGGNTRELFF
D: TRBD2; J: TRBJ2-1; V: TRBV7-2; size: -; DNA: TGTGCCAGCAGCTTAAATCTAGCGGGAAGAAGTGAGCAGTTCTTC; CDR3: CASSLNLAGRSEQFF
D: TRBD1; J: TRBJ1-5; V: TRBV28; size: -; DNA: TGTGCCAGCAGTTGGGGCAGGGGGCATCAGCCCCAGCATTTT; CDR3: CASSWGRGHQPQHF
D: -; J: TRBJ1-2; V: TRBV12-3/TRBV12-4; size: few; DNA: TGTGCCAGCAGTTTGTCAGATTACTATGGCTACACCTTC; CDR3: CASSLSDYYGYTF
D: TRBD2; J: TRBJ2-1; V: TRBV12-3/TRBV12-4; size: many; DNA: TGTGCCAGCAGCTGGCTAGCGGGTGGCCTGCGAGAGCAGTTCTTC; CDR3: CASSWLAGGLREQFF
D: -; J: TRBJ2-6; V: TRBV29-1; size: -; DNA: TGCAGCGTTGAGGAACAGTTTAACGTCCTGACTTTC; CDR3: CSVEEQFNVLTF
D: TRBD1; J: TRBJ2-4; V: TRBV5-1; size: few; DNA: TGCGCCAGCGGGGACCCAGGGGGCCGAAACATTCAGTACTTC; CDR3: CASGDPGGRNIQYF
D: TRBD1; J: TRBJ2-3; V: TRBV6-5; size: many; DNA: TGTGCCAGCAGCTCCGGACAGGGGACCGATACGCAGTATTTT; CDR3: CASSSGQGTDTQYF
D: -; J: TRBJ2-7; V: TRBV20-1; size: few; DNA: TGCAGTGATAAGCGGAGGGGGGTCTACGAGCAGTACTTC; CDR3: CSDKRRGVYEQYF
D: TRBD2; J: TRBJ2-3; V: TRBV9; size: few; DNA: TGTGCCAGCAGCCCCGGGGGGTCAGATACGCAGTATTTT; CDR3: CASSPGGSDTQYF
D: -; J: TRBJ1-1; V: TRBV28; size: few; DNA: TGTGCCAGCAGTTTATCGGGAGCTGGAGCTTTCTTT; CDR3: CASSLSGAGAFF
D: TRBD1; J: TRBJ2-1; V: TRBV5-1; size: -; DNA: TGCGCCAGCAGCCGGGAAACCGGGGGACAGGGCGAGCAGTTCTTC; CDR3: CASSRETGGQGEQFF
D: TRBD1; J: TRBJ1-2; V: TRBV25-1; size: few; DNA: TGTGCCAGCACCCAGGGGGCGCGTAATGGCTACACCTTC; CDR3: CASTQGARNGYTF
D: TRBD2; J: TRBJ2-2; V: TRBV5-1; size: -; DNA: TGCGCCAGCAGGGGGACTAGCGGAACCGGGGAGCTGTTTTTT; CDR3: CASRGTSGTGELFF
D: TRBD1; J: TRBJ2-5; V: TRBV5-1; size: -; DNA: TGCGCCAGCAGCATTACAGGGGTTGAGACCCAGTACTTC; CDR3: CASSITGVETQYF
D: TRBD1; J: TRBJ2-2; V: TRBV5-1; size: -; DNA: TGCGCCAGCAGCCCCCGCGGACAGGGCGGGACCGGGGAGCTGTTTTTT; CDR3: CASSPRGQGGTGELFF
D: -; J: TRBJ2-1; V: TRBV5-1; size: many; DNA: TGCGCCAGCAGCTTGGATGGGGGTGGGACAATCAATGAGCAGTTCTTC; CDR3: CASSLDGGGTINEQFF
D: -; J: TRBJ2-4; V: TRBV5-6; size: few; DNA: TGTGCCAGCAGCTTCTCTGGGGCGGACATTCAGTACTTC; CDR3: CASSFSGADIQYF
D: -; J: TRBJ2-3; V: TRBV5-1; size: few; DNA: TGCGCCAGCAGCTTCAGCGTGCCACAAGATACGCAGTATTTT; CDR3: CASSFSVPQDTQYF
D: TRBD1; J: TRBJ1-5; V: TRBV29-1; size: few; DNA: TGCAGCGTTGAAGTCGGACAGGGGGCCGGTAGGCAGCCCCAGCATTTT; CDR3: CSVEVGQGAGRQPQHF
D: -; J: TRBJ2-5; V: TRBV14; size: -; DNA: TGTGCCAGCAGCCGAACGGGGGGCCGTGGAGAGACCCAGTACTTC; CDR3: CASSRTGGRGETQYF
D: -; J: TRBJ2-1; V: TRBV7-7; size: few; DNA: TGTGCTAGCAGCTTGTTCCTTGGGGCAGGGGCGGACAATGAGCAGTTCTTC; CDR3: CASSLFLGAGADNEQFF